These 11 T cell receptor beta chains were sequenced from one sample in a study of radiotherapy plus CTLA-4 blockade in lung cancer. Produced via immunoSEQ multiplex PCR; TCRdb's table is partial and in-frame only. The sample contains more than 90,000 clones, approximately 86% of which appear only once. The sequencing used peripheral blood, collected from a patient treated with radiotherapy plus ipilimumab. The receptors derive from a human donor with non-small cell lung cancer that progressed on radiotherapy plus ipilimumab.

The V call is TRBV7-6, the J call TRBJ1-4; TRBD1 might be the D (5 bases). V lost 5 bases, J lost 5 bases, and 12 bases lay in between. This CDR3 comprises 14 residues. CDR1 SGHVS and CDR2 FNYEAQ come from the germline V gene. CDR3 coding DNA: TGTGCCAGCAGCCTGGACACGGTGAATGAAAAACTGTTTTTT. Translated: CASSLDTVNEKLFF.

The V call is TRBV7-9, the J call TRBJ2-3, with 10 positions matching TRBD2. CDR1 SEHNR and CDR2 FQNEAQ come from the germline V gene (reference sequence). The CDR3 totals 17 residues. J lost 4 bases, V lost 5 bases, and 12 bases had no gene match. CDR3 in amino acids: CASSPTIAGGGADTQYF. In nucleotides, the CDR3 is TGTGCCAGCAGCCCAACTATAGCGGGAGGCGGAGCAGATACGCAGTATTTT.

The chain has TRBV6-1 and TRBJ2-7; 13 bases match TRBD2. The CDR3 contains 15 residues. The V and J ends lost 4 bases and 2 bases, in that order; junction bases with no gene match: 2. The V gene's germline CDR1 is MNHNS and CDR2 SASEGT. The CDR3 DNA follows: TGTGCCAGCAGTGCGACTAGCGGGAGGCCCTACGAGCAGTACTTC. Its protein is CASSATSGRPYEQYF.

The V call is TRBV6-5, the J call TRBJ2-5, with D possibly TRBD1 on 5 matching bases. Trimming took 5 bases from V and 1 from J, leaving 8 bases between them. Per the germline V gene, CDR1 is MNHEY and CDR2 is SVGAGI. The CDR3 sequence is 13 residues long. In DNA form, the CDR3 reads TGTGCCAGCAGTACAGGTGCCCAAGAGACCCAGTACTTC. As protein: CASSTGAQETQYF.

The genes are TRBV15 and TRBJ2-3, with a possible D match to TRBD1 (5 bases). Trimming left V 6 bases short and J 4 bases short, with 14 bases between. The V gene's germline CDR1 is LNHNV and CDR2 YYDKDF (reference sequence). CDR3 length: 14 amino acids. The CDR3 spells CATRGPYYPDTQYF. CDR3 DNA sequence: TGTGCCACCAGGGGGCCCTACTATCCAGATACGCAGTATTTT.

The chain has TRBV7-9 and TRBJ2-1; D gene ambiguous. This CDR3 has 14 residues. From germline, CDR1 is SEHNR and CDR2 FQNEAQ (reference sequence). Deletions cut 1 base from V and 8 bases from J, with 12 bases between. CDR3 in amino acids: CASSLVKRGDEQFF. The CDR3 DNA sequence: TGTGCCAGCAGCTTAGTTAAGCGTGGGGATGAGCAGTTCTTC. The full variable domain, its missing parts supplied by reference TRBV7-9 and TRBJ2-1, is DTGVSQNPRHKITKRGQNVTFRCDPISEHNRLYWYRQTLGQGPEFLTYFQNEAQLEKSRLLSDRFSAERPKGSFSTLEIQRTEQGDSAMYLCASSLVKRGDEQFFGPGTRLTVL.

The chain is built from TRBV7-6 and TRBJ2-2; D ambiguous. The CDR3 has 16 residues. V lost 0 bases, J lost 1 base, and 9 bases lay in between. Germline V gene lookup returns CDR1 SGHVS and CDR2 FNYEAQ. The CDR3 region is CASSLAVGVNTGELFF. The CDR3 DNA reads as TGTGCCAGCAGCTTAGCGGTCGGAGTGAACACCGGGGAGCTGTTTTTT.

CDR3 DNA sequence: TGTGCCAGTAGTGAACGTCCAACGGCGCTCAATGAAAAACTGTTTTTT. Its translation is CASSERPTALNEKLFF. The chain links TRBV19 to TRBJ1-4; D ambiguous. Germline loops: CDR1 LNHDA, CDR2 SQIVND (reference sequence). The V end lost 5 bases, the J end lost 5 bases, and 18 bases lay between the germline ends. There are 16 residues in the CDR3.

The chain links TRBV7-6 to TRBJ1-1; 10 bases fit TRBD1. V shed 2 bases, J shed 3 bases, and the junction held 3 bases outside the gene matches. Germline V gene lookup returns CDR1 SGHVS and CDR2 FNYEAQ. The CDR3 is made up of 15 amino acids. The CDR3 region is CASSLYDRGHTEAFF. Written as DNA, the CDR3 is TGTGCCAGCAGCTTATACGACAGGGGGCACACTGAAGCTTTCTTT.

The chain is built from TRBV30 and TRBJ1-4; D call uncertain. The CDR3 covers 14 residues. Trimming pared 0 bases from V and 7 bases from J, leaving 12 bases between. Germline CDR1 and CDR2: GTSNPN and SVGIG (reference sequence). The CDR3 loop is CAWSVGPGPEKLFF. The CDR3 coding sequence is TGTGCCTGGAGTGTAGGGCCCGGTCCTGAAAAACTGTTTTTT.

V and J are TRBV5-6 and TRBJ1-4; 7 bases are a match to TRBD1. The V gene end was trimmed by 0 bases and the J gene end by 5 bases; junction bases not matched to a gene: 1. CDR1 SGHDT and CDR2 YYEEEE come from the germline V gene. CDR3 size: 14 residues. CDR3 sequence reads: CASSLGDRNEKLFF. In DNA form, the CDR3 reads TGTGCCAGCAGCTTGGGGGACAGAAATGAAAAACTGTTTTTT. Together with reference TRBV5-6 and TRBJ1-4, the CDR3 gives the full variable domain: DAGVTQSPTHLIKTRGQQVTLRCSPKSGHDTVSWYQQALGQGPQFIFQYYEEEERQRGNFPDRFSGHQFPNYSSELNVNALLLGDSALYLCASSLGDRNEKLFFGSGTQLSVL.